The text below deals with one T cell receptor beta chain. Its antigen remains undetermined. Per-nucleotide qualities are absent, and no much larger clonotype sits a single base away. The data are from a study of blood T cell repertoires in COVID-19 (dated by TCRdb to 2020 to 2021). Regarding the study in general: Samples covering the acute and convalescent phases of COVID-19 were provided by collaborators in the United States, Italy and Spain. The material from the prospective study consisted of cDNA or gDNA derived from T cells, B-cell-depleted T cells, or PBMCs. Subjects who had been exposed to COVID-19, were actively infected with it, or had recovered from it provided the deeply sampled blood TCRbeta repertoires that made up the dataset. The repertoires were released in a freely available public database intended as a resource for research on the immune response to SARS-CoV-2. The samples were drawn from the first 160 participants of the ongoing ImmuneRACE study and from 1,254 subjects provided by 6 global collaborators. The sample metadata nearly always contained a de-identified subject ID, COVID-19 status, age in years and sex. Where available, HLA class I and class II types were taken from metadata supplied by the sample provider and were not determined by assay-based typing. Broader findings and caveats from the paper: Clinical and demographic metadata were provided uncurated, with the amount varying by source and participant.

TCRbeta CDR3 regions were amplified from genomic DNA using the immunoSEQ Assay, a bias-controlled multiplex PCR. In the source study's methods: The number of nucleated cells in each sample was estimated by amplification of reference gene primers within the assay. To quantify the absolute abundance of each unique TCRbeta CDR3 rearrangement, sequence reads were collapsed and filtered. Productive Simpson clonality was computed per sample as the square root of Simpson's diversity index over productive rearrangements. The table was pulled from immuneACCESS by TCRdb, which kept in-frame rearrangements only. Such tables lose some clones; where checked, under half of the loss comes from unresolved V genes, and the rest has no known cause. The V and J calls and clone size are taken from that table; D and trimming were inferred from the DNA. Across this sample there are around 280,000 clones, with about 86% seen only once. The ten top clones hold approximately 2% of the sample.

The CDR3 runs 12 residues from the cysteine to the phenylalanine. The retained sequence is limited to the CDR3, 36 bases, with the frame set at the first base. According to the germline V gene, CDR1 reads MNHEY and CDR2 reads SVGAGI. V sheds 10 bases and J sheds 3 bases, leaving 12 bases between their ends. Another Seattle source contributed samples from volunteer blood donors who had recovered from COVID-19. The collaborating institutions used their own protocols to collect whole blood in K2EDTA tubes. For TCRbeta analysis, collaborators shipped samples as frozen whole blood, isolated PBMCs, or DNA extracted from either of those sample types.

The receptor chain draws on TRBV6-5 and TRBJ1-1; possibly the D gene is TRBD1, per 5 matching bases. The specimen sequenced was peripheral blood. This TCR was sampled from a woman younger than 45 who had recovered from COVID-19. CDR3 sequence: CATLRGDTEAFF. The DNA sequence is given as TGTGCCACCCTCCGGGGGGACACTGAAGCTTTCTTT.